The next 18 T cell receptor beta chains were all read from a single sample in a study of blood T cell repertoires in COVID-19. Data came from immunoSEQ multiplex PCR; TCRdb stores just in-frame clones and leaves some out. The sample carries roughly 280,000 clones, about nine tenths recorded once. The sequenced sample consisted of peripheral blood. These receptors all stem from a woman between 25 and 40 years old with COVID-19, enrolled during active disease.

The chain is built from TRBV5-4 and TRBJ1-4; D may be TRBD1 (6 bases). From germline, CDR1 is SGHNT and CDR2 YYREEE (reference sequence). Trimming removed 4 bases at V and 0 bases at J, with 13 bases between. This CDR3 contains 16 residues. The CDR3 sequence is CASSPGGAPTNEKLFF. As DNA, the CDR3 is TGTGCCAGCAGCCCGGGGGGGGCCCCAACTAATGAAAAACTGTTTTTT.

This sequence joins TRBV28 and TRBJ1-5; D remains unclear. The CDR3 is 15 amino acids. V lost 5 bases and J 2 bases, leaving 13 bases between the germline ends. Germline V gene data show CDR1 as MDHEN and CDR2 as SYDVKM. CDR3 residues: CASSNRGVGNQPQHF. In DNA, the CDR3 is TGTGCCAGCAGTAACCGCGGGGTCGGCAATCAGCCCCAGCATTTT. Drawing the rest from reference TRBV28 and TRBJ1-5, the complete variable domain is DVKVTQSSRYLVKRTGEKVFLECVQDMDHENMFWYRQDPGLGLRLIYFSYDVKMKEKGDIPEGYSVSREKKERFSLILESASTNQTSMYLCASSNRGVGNQPQHFGDGTRLSIL.

The chain joins TRBV3-1 (or the pseudogene TRBV3-2) to TRBJ2-7; tentative D call: TRBD2 (6 bases). This CDR3 has 15 amino acids. From germline, CDR1 is LGHDT and CDR2 YNNKEL (reference sequence). The V gene lost 4 bases and the J gene lost 0 bases, with 13 bases spanning the gap. The CDR3 nucleotides are TGTGCCAGCAGCCCTGCCGCTAGCGCCTCCTACGAGCAGTACTTC. Protein sequence: CASSPAASASYEQYF.

The chain carries TRBV6-2 or TRBV6-3 and TRBJ1-5; D uncertain. CDR1 MNHEY and CDR2 SVGEGT come from the germline V gene. The CDR3 spans 13 residues. The germline V and J ends were trimmed by 5 bases and 0 bases, with 5 bases remaining between them. CDR3: CASSRYSNQPQHF. The CDR3 DNA sequence: TGTGCCAGCAGTCGCTATAGCAATCAGCCCCAGCATTTT.

This clone was counted only a few times. V is TRBV10-1 and J is TRBJ2-1, with TRBD1 matching 8 bases. V dropped 0 bases and J dropped 14; count of bases not matched to a gene: 3. Germline V CDR1 and CDR2: WNHNN, SYGVQD (reference sequence). CDR3 size: 12 residues. The CDR3 bases are TGCGCCAGCAGTGAGTCGGTGACAGGGGAGTTCTTC. Residues: CASSESVTGEFF.

This chain joins TRBV5-1 and TRBJ2-7, with 8 bases identical to TRBD2. Trimming cost V 4 bases and J 6 bases; bases outside gene matches: 3. Germline CDR1 reads SGHRS; CDR2 reads YFSETQ. The length of the CDR3 is 12 residues. The CDR3 region is CASSPGTSEQYF. In nucleotides, the CDR3 is TGCGCCAGCAGCCCGGGGACTAGCGAGCAGTACTTC.

J is TRBJ1-1 and V is TRBV6-5; TRBD1 is a possible D gene (5 bases). V was pared by 6 bases and J by 6 bases, with 14 bases between. Per the germline V gene, CDR1 is MNHEY and CDR2 is SVGAGI. The length of the CDR3 is 13 residues. CDR3 DNA: TGTGCCAGCAGCCCGGGGGGAGTCGCTGAAGCTTTCTTT. Translation gives CASSPGGVAEAFF.

This clone was counted once. The chain is built from TRBV2 and TRBJ2-1; TRBD2 matches 9 bases. This CDR3 region has 16 residues. V was clipped by 5 bases and J by 10 bases; unmatched bases: 15. CDR1 SNHLY and CDR2 FYNNEI come from the germline V gene. CDR3 sequence reads: CASSLTPPGTSSEQFF. In nucleotides, the CDR3 is TGTGCCAGCAGTCTTACCCCGCCCGGGACTAGCAGCGAGCAGTTCTTC.

This clone has just a few counts. V gene TRBV6-2 or TRBV6-3 combines with J gene TRBJ1-1; D may be TRBD1 (5 bases). Germline assignment: CDR1 MNHEY and CDR2 SVGEGT. The CDR3 length is 13 residues. Trimming left V 2 bases short and J 1 base short, with 5 bases between. The CDR3 region is CASSYQGNTEAFF. CDR3 DNA sequence: TGTGCCAGCAGTTACCAGGGGAACACTGAAGCTTTCTTT.

The gene calls are TRBV28 and TRBJ1-6; TRBD1 aligns across 7 bases. The CDR3 is 14 residues long. Trimming took 6 bases from V and 8 from J; bases not matched to a gene: 7. Germline V gene sequence: CDR1 MDHEN, CDR2 SYDVKM. The CDR3 DNA follows: TGTGCCAGCAGCACCGGACAGGACTATTCACCCCTCCACTTT. Its translation is CASSTGQDYSPLHF.

The chain combines TRBV11-3 with TRBJ2-7; 12 bases line up with TRBD2. CDR3 size: 16 residues. Germline CDR1 SGHNT, CDR2 YENEEA. V was clipped by 8 bases and J by 4 bases; unmatched bases: 12. This chain's CDR3 is CASPLGGLAGRYEQYF. The CDR3 region has the DNA TGTGCCAGCCCCTTAGGCGGACTAGCGGGACGGTACGAGCAGTACTTC.

This chain connects TRBV12-3 or TRBV12-4 to TRBJ2-2, with 7 nucleotides matching TRBD2. The CDR3 covers 12 residues. V dropped 5 bases and J dropped 14; count of bases not matched to a gene: 8. This CDR3 is CASSPREAELFF. In DNA form, the CDR3 reads TGTGCCAGCAGTCCCCGGGAGGCCGAACTGTTTTTT.

This clone was picked up one time. J is TRBJ2-1 and V is TRBV6-1; no firm D call. The CDR3 sequence is 11 residues long. The V end lost 1 base, the J end lost 10 bases, and 5 bases lay between the germline ends. The germline CDR1 and CDR2 sequences are MNHNS and SASEGT. The chain's CDR3 is CASSEGVEQFF. The CDR3 DNA reads as TGTGCCAGCAGTGAAGGAGTCGAGCAGTTCTTC.

In the case of this clone: This same CDR3 is encoded by further DNA sequences in the sample. The gene calls are TRBV19 and TRBJ1-1; 7 bases match TRBD1. Germline loops: CDR1 LNHDA, CDR2 SQIVND (reference sequence). The CDR3 contains 14 residues. V lost 5 bases and J lost 1; bases outside the gene matches: 4. CDR3 region: CASSPHRGNTEAFF. CDR3 in DNA: TGTGCCAGTAGTCCCCACAGGGGGAACACTGAAGCTTTCTTT.

J is TRBJ2-1 and V is TRBV2; 12 bases match TRBD1. The germline V gene has CDR1 SNHLY and CDR2 FYNNEI. V trimming: 6 bases; J trimming: 7 bases; junction bases outside the gene matches: 7. The CDR3 totals 15 residues. CDR3 sequence reads: CASSPGTGGANEQFF. The CDR3 DNA reads TGTGCCAGCAGCCCCGGGACAGGGGGCGCAAATGAGCAGTTCTTC.

The chain joins TRBV29-1 to TRBJ2-6, with D perhaps matching TRBD1 (5 bases). The length of the CDR3 is 17 residues. V lost 0 bases and J lost 1, with 13 bases in between. CDR1 and CDR2 (germline): SQVTM, ANQGSEA. The CDR3: CSVEEELAGSGANVLTF. The CDR3 bases are TGCAGCGTTGAAGAGGAGCTGGCAGGGTCTGGGGCCAACGTCCTGACTTTC. Full variable domain (missing parts from reference TRBV29-1 and TRBJ2-6): SAVISQKPSRDICQRGTSLTIQCQVDSQVTMMFWYRQQPGQSLTLIATANQGSEATYESGFVIDKFPISRPNLTFSTLTVSNMSPEDSSIYLCSVEEELAGSGANVLTFGAGSRLTVL.

The chain employs TRBV12-3 or TRBV12-4 and TRBJ1-1; TRBD1 matches 9 bases. This CDR3 is 13 amino acids long. The V gene end was trimmed by 3 bases and the J gene end by 11 bases; junction bases not matched to a gene: 7. The CDR3: CASSLGTGLIAFF. The CDR3 nucleotides are TGTGCCAGCAGTTTGGGGACAGGGTTGATTGCTTTCTTT.

The chain combines TRBV3-1 (or the pseudogene TRBV3-2) with TRBJ2-3; 8 positions agree with TRBD2. This CDR3 has 16 residues. CDR1 and CDR2 (germline): LGHDT, YNNKEL (reference sequence). Trimming at V came to 1 base and at J to 3 bases, leaving 6 bases not matched to a gene. The CDR3 nucleotides read TGTGCCAGCAGCCAAGTGGTAAGCGGGGGTACAGATACGCAGTATTTT. Encoded protein: CASSQVVSGGTDTQYF.